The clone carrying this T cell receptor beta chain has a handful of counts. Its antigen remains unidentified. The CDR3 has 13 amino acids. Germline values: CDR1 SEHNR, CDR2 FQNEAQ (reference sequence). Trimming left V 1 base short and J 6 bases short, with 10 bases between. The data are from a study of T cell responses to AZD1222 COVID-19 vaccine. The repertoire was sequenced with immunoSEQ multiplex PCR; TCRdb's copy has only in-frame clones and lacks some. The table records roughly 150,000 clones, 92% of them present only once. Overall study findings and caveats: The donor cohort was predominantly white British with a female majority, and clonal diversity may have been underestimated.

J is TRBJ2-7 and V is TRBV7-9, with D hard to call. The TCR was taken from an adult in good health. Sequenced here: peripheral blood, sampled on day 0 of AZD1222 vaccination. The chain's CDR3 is CASSLVGNSEQYF. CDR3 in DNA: TGTGCCAGCAGCTTAGTGGGGAACTCCGAGCAGTACTTC.